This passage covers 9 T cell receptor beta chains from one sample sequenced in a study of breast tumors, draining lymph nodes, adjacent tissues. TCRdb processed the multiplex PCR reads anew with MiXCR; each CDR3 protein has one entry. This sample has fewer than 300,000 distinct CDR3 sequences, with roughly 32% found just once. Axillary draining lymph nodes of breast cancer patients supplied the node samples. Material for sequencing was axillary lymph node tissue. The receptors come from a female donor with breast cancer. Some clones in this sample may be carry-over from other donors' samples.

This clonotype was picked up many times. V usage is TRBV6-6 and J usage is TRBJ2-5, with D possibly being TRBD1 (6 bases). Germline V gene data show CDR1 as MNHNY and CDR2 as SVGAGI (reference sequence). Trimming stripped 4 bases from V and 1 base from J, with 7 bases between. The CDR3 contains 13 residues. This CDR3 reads CASSSDSQETQYF. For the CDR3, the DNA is TGTGCCAGCAGTTCGGACAGCCAAGAGACCCAGTACTTC.

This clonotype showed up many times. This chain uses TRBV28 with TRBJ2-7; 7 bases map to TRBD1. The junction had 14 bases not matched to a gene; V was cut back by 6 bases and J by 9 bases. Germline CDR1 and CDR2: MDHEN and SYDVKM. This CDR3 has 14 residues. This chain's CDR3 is CASSGQVGTSGQYF. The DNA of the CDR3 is TGTGCCAGCAGCGGACAGGTGGGGACATCAGGGCAGTACTTC.

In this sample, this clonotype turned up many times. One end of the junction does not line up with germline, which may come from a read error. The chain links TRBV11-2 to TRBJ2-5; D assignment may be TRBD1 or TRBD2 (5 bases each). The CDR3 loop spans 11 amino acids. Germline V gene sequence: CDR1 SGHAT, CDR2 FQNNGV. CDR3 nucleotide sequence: TGTGCCAGCAGCCAAGGGGCAGCGGCCCACTTC. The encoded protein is CASSQGAAAHF.

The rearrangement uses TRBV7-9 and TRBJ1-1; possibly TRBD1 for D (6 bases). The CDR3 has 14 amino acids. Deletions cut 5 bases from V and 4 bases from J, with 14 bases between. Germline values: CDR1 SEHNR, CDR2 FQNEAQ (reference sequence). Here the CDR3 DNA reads TGTGCCAGCAGCCTCCGACAGGACAGCACTGAAGCTTTCTTT. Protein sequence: CASSLRQDSTEAFF.

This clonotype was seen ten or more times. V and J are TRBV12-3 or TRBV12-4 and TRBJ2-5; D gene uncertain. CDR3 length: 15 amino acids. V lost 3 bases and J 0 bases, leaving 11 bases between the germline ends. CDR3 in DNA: TGTGCCAGCAGTTTTCCTCCCGGGTACCAAGAGACCCAGTACTTC. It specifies CASSFPPGYQETQYF.

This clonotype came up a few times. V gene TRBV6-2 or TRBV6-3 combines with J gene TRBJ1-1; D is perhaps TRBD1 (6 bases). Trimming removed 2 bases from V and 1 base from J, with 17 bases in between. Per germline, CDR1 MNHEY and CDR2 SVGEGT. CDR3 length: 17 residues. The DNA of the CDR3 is TGTGCCAGCAGTTACGACACAGGGAGCGGCAAGAACACTGAAGCTTTCTTT. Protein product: CASSYDTGSGKNTEAFF.

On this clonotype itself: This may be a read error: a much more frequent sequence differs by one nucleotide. CDR3 coding DNA: TGTGCCAGCAGCGCCGGAAACGAGCAGTACTTC. Translated, it gives CASSAGNEQYF. This chain uses TRBV5-4 with TRBJ2-7, with D uncertain. V was clipped by 4 bases and J by 5 bases, with 7 bases between them. The length of the CDR3 is 11 residues. The germline gives CDR1 SGHNT, CDR2 YYREEE (reference sequence). The entire variable domain, with the rest obtained from reference TRBV5-4 and TRBJ2-7, is as follows: ETGVTQSPTHLIKTRGQQVTLRCSSQSGHNTVSWYQQALGQGPQFIFQYYREEENGRGNFPPRFSGLQFPNYSSELNVNALELDDSALYLCASSAGNEQYFGPGTRLTVT.

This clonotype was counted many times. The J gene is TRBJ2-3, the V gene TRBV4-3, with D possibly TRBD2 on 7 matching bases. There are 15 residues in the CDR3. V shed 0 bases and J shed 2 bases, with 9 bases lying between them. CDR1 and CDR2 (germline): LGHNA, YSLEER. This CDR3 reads CASSQDGGPTDTQYF. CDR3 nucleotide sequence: TGCGCCAGCAGCCAAGACGGGGGGCCCACAGATACGCAGTATTTT.

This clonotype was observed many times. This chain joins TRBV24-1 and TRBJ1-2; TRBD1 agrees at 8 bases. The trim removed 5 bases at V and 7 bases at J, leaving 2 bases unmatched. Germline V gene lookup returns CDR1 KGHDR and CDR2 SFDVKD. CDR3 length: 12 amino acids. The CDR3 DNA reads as TGTGCCACCAGTGGACAGGGGCCTGGCTACACCTTC. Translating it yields CATSGQGPGYTF.